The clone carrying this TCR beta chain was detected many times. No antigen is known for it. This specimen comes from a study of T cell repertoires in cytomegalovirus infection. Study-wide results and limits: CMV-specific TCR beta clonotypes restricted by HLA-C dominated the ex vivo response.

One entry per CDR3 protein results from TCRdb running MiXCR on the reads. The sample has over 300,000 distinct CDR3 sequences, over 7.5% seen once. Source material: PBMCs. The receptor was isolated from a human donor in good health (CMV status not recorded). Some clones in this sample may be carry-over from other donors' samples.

In DNA form, the CDR3 reads TGTGCCAGCAGCACGGGACAGGGGGCTTTCTTT. This codes for CASSTGQGAFF. The rearrangement joins TRBV11-2 to TRBJ1-1; 10 bases align to TRBD1. The V gene's germline CDR1 is SGHAT and CDR2 FQNNGV. This CDR3 has 11 residues. J gave up 11 bases and V 5 bases, and 2 bases lay outside the gene matches.